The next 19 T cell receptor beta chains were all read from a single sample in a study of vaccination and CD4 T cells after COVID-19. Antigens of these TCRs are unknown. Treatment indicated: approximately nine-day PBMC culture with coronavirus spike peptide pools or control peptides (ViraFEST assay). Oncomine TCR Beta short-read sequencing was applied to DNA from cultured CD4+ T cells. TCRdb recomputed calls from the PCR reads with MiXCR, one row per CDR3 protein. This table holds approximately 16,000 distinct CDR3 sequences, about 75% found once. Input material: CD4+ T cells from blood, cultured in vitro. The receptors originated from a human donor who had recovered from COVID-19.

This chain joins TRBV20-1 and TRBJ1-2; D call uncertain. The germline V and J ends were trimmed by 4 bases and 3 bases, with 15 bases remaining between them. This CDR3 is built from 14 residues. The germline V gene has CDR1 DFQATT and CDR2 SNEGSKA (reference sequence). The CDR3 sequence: CSAIPRYRDYGYTF. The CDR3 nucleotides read TGCAGTGCTATCCCCCGGTACAGAGACTATGGCTACACCTTC.

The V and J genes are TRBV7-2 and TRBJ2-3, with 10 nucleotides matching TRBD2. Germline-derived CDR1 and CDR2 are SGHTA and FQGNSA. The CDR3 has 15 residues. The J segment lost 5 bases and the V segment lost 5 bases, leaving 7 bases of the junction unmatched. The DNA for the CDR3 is TGTGCCAGCAGCCTTCTAGCGGGGGACGGAGATACGCAGTATTTT. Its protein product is CASSLLAGDGDTQYF. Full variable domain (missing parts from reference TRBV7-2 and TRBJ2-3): GAGVSQSPSNKVTEKGKDVELRCDPISGHTALYWYRQSLGQGLEFLIYFQGNSAPDKSGLPSDRFSAERTGGSVSTLTIQRTQQEDSAVYLCASSLLAGDGDTQYFGPGTRLTVL.

CDR3 residues: CASSLTAPGQGADTQYF. CDR3 coding DNA: TGTGCCAGCAGTTTAACCGCCCCGGGACAGGGGGCAGATACGCAGTATTTT. The chain recombines TRBV12-3 or TRBV12-4 with TRBJ2-3; 11 bases fit TRBD1. The J segment lost 4 bases and the V segment lost 2 bases, leaving 8 bases of the junction unmatched. The CDR3 runs to 17 residues.

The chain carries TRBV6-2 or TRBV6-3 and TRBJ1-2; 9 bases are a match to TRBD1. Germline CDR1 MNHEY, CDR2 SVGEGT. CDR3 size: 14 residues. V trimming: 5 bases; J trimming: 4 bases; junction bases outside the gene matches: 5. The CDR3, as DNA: TGTGCCAGCAGTAGCACAGGGGGCGGCTATGGCTACACCTTC. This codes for CASSSTGGGYGYTF.

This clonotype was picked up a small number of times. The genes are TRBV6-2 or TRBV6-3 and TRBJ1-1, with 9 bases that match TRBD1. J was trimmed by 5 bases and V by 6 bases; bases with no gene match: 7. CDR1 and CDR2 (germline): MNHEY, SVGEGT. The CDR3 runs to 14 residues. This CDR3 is CASSLGTGKTEAFF. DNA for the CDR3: TGTGCCAGCAGCCTCGGGACAGGGAAGACTGAAGCTTTCTTT.

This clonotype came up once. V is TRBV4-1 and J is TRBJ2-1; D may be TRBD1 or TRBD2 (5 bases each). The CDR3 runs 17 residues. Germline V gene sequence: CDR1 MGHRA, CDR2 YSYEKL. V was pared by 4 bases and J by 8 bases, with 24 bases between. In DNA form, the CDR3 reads TGCGCCAGCAGCCTCTATAGCCCGGGAACCCGGGGCGATGAGCAGTTCTTC. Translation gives CASSLYSPGTRGDEQFF.

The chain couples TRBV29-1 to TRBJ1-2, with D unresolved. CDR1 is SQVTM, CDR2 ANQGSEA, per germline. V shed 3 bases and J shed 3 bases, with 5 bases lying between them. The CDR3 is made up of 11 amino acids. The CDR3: CSVDGYYGYTF. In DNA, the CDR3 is TGCAGCGTTGACGGATACTATGGCTACACCTTC.

CDR3 sequence (DNA): TGTGCTAGTGGTTTGGTAGGTAGGCCCGTAGATGGCTACACCTTC. Translation gives CASGLVGRPVDGYTF. The chain combines TRBV12-5 with TRBJ1-2; D call uncertain. V gave up 0 bases and J gave up 6 bases, with 14 bases separating them. Germline lookup yields CDR1 LGHNT and CDR2 FRNRAP. The CDR3 extends over 15 amino acids. The whole variable domain, remainder taken from reference TRBV12-5 and TRBJ1-2, is DARVTQTPRHKVTEMGQEVTMRCQPILGHNTVFWYRQTMMQGLELLAYFRNRAPLDDSGMPKDRFSAEMPDATLATLKIQPSEPRDSAVYFCASGLVGRPVDGYTFGSGTRLTVV.

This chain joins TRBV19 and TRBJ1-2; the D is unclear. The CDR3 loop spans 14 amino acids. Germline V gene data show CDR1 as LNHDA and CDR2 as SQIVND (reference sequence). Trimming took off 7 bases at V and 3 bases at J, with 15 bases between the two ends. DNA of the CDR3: TGTGCCAGTACCCGGGAAGGAACATACTATGGCTACACCTTC. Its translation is CASTREGTYYGYTF.

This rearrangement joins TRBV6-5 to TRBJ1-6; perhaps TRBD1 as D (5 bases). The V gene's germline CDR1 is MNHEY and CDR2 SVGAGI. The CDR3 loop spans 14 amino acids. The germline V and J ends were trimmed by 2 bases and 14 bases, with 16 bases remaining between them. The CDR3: CASSYDLLKGSLHF. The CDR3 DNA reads TGTGCCAGCAGTTACGACCTCCTCAAGGGGTCCCTCCACTTT.

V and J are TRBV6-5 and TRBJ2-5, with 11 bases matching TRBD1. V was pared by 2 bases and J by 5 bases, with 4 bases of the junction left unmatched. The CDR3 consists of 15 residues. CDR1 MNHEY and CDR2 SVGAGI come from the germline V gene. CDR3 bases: TGTGCCAGCAGTTACAGGACAGGGGGCACGGAGACCCAGTACTTC. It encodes CASSYRTGGTETQYF.

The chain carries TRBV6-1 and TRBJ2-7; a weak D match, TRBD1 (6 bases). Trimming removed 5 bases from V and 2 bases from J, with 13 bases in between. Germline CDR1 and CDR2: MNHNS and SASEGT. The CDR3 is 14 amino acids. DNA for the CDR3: TGTGCCAGCAGTCCCCAGGACAGAGCCTACGAGCAGTACTTC. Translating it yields CASSPQDRAYEQYF.

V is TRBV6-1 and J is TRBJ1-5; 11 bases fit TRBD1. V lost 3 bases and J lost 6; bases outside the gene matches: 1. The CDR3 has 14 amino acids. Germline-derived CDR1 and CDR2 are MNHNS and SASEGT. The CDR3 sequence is CASSDGQGAQPQHF. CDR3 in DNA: TGTGCCAGCAGTGACGGACAGGGGGCTCAGCCCCAGCATTTT.

The CDR3 nucleotides read TGTGCCAGCAGCCGAACCCCGGGGACCCTCTATGGCTACACCTTC. This codes for CASSRTPGTLYGYTF. V gene TRBV7-2 combines with J gene TRBJ1-2; tentative D call: TRBD1 (5 bases). V shed 5 bases and J shed 4 bases, with 17 bases lying between them. Germline V gene data show CDR1 as SGHTA and CDR2 as FQGNSA. This CDR3 spans 15 amino acids.

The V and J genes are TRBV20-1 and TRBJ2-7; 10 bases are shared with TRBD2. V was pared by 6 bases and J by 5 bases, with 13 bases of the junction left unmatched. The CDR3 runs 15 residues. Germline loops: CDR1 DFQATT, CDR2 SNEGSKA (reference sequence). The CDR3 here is CSAAQRGGPGHEQYF. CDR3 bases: TGCAGTGCGGCCCAGCGGGGGGGACCGGGGCACGAGCAGTACTTC.

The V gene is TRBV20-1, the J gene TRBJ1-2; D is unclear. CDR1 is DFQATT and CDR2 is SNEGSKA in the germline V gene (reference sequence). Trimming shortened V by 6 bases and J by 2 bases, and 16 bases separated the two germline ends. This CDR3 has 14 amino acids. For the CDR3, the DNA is TGCAGTGCGAAAACGGCAGAGATCAACTATGGCTACACCTTC. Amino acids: CSAKTAEINYGYTF.

The CDR3 loop is CSAQHSGEPKNIQYF. The CDR3 region has the DNA TGCAGTGCCCAACACTCGGGGGAGCCCAAAAACATTCAGTACTTC. The rearrangement links TRBV20-1 to TRBJ2-4, with a possible D match to TRBD2 (6 bases). V was shortened by 6 bases and J by 2 bases, with 17 bases between the two germline ends. Germline V gene sequence: CDR1 DFQATT, CDR2 SNEGSKA (reference sequence). This CDR3 has 15 residues.

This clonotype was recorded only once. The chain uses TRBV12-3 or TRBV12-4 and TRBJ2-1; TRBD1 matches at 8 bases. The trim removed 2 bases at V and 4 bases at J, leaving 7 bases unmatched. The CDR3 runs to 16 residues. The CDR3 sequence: CASSLPTGQAYNEQFF. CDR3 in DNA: TGTGCCAGCAGTTTACCCACGGGACAGGCTTACAATGAGCAGTTCTTC.

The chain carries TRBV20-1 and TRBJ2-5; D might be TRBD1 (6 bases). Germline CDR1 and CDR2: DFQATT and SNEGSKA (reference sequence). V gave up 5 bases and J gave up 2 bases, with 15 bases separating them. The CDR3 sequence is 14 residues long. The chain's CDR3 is CSAYPWTEQETQYF. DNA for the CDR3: TGCAGTGCTTACCCTTGGACAGAACAAGAGACCCAGTACTTC.